This T cell receptor (beta chain) comes out of a study of control samples from healthy donors and cancer patients. Produced via immunoSEQ multiplex PCR; TCRdb's table is partial and in-frame only. The sample lists about 180,000 clones; roughly 90% were seen once. CDR1 and CDR2 from the germline V gene are ENHRY and SYGVKD. CDR3 length: 13 residues. V was cut by 4 bases and J by 13 bases, with 20 bases left in between. The sequenced material came from blood. The chain couples TRBV10-3 to TRBJ2-7; perhaps D is TRBD1 or TRBD2 (5 bases each). The clonotype comes from a woman in her forties or fifties in good health. For the CDR3, the DNA is TGTGCCATCAGTGGGACCGCCGGGGCCCGATTATACTTC. It specifies CAISGTAGARLYF.